The 21 T cell receptor beta chains below were found in one sample sequenced in a study of blood T cell repertoires in COVID-19. Using immunoSEQ multiplex PCR, the repertoire was profiled, and TCRdb retains in-frame clones only, with some absent. Among about 180,000 clones listed, about 81% were seen once. Sequenced material: peripheral blood. The receptors shown here come from a woman aged 80 or over with COVID-19, enrolled during active disease.

This chain links TRBV7-2 with TRBJ2-3; 9 bases are a match to TRBD2. The J segment lost 2 bases and the V segment lost 5 bases, leaving 2 bases of the junction unmatched. Germline CDR1 SGHTA, CDR2 FQGNSA. The CDR3 is 14 amino acids. The chain's CDR3 is CASSVGLATDTQYF. The CDR3 nucleotides read TGTGCCAGCAGCGTGGGACTAGCCACAGATACGCAGTATTTT.

In the case of this clone: A read error may account for a junction end that differs from germline. The rearrangement uses TRBV7-7 and TRBJ2-5; 11 bases are shared with TRBD2. The CDR3 length is 16 residues. The germline gives CDR1 SSHAT, CDR2 FNYEAQ (reference sequence). CDR3 in DNA: TGTGCTAGCAGCTTAGGATTAGCGGGAGGGATGGAGACCCAGTACTTC. The encoded protein is CASSLGLAGGMETQYF.

V gene TRBV7-9 combines with J gene TRBJ2-3, with 9 nucleotides matching TRBD1. In germline, CDR1 is SEHNR, CDR2 FQNEAQ (reference sequence). This CDR3 has 14 amino acids. V trimming: 3 bases; J trimming: 3 bases; junction bases outside the gene matches: 1. The CDR3 region is CASSLGQGTDTQYF. CDR3 sequence (DNA): TGTGCCAGCAGCTTGGGACAGGGTACAGATACGCAGTATTTT. Based on the CDR3 plus reference TRBV7-9 and TRBJ2-3, the full variable domain is DTGVSQNPRHKITKRGQNVTFRCDPISEHNRLYWYRQTLGQGPEFLTYFQNEAQLEKSRLLSDRFSAERPKGSFSTLEIQRTEQGDSAMYLCASSLGQGTDTQYFGPGTRLTVL.

V usage is TRBV6-5 and J usage is TRBJ2-3; 8 bases align to TRBD1. The CDR3 has 15 residues. The V segment lost 7 bases and the J segment 4 bases; nucleotides outside the gene matches: 10. From germline, CDR1 is MNHEY and CDR2 SVGAGI. The CDR3 protein is CASNAFRGRADTQYF. The CDR3 nucleotides read TGTGCCAGCAACGCGTTCAGGGGGCGCGCAGATACGCAGTATTTT.

The rearrangement links TRBV28 to TRBJ2-3, with a tentative D call TRBD1 (5 bases). The CDR3 covers 14 residues. Germline V gene sequence: CDR1 MDHEN, CDR2 SYDVKM. V was clipped by 3 bases and J by 5 bases, with 12 bases between them. CDR3 residues: CASSLGQDVDTQYF. CDR3 bases: TGTGCCAGCAGTTTGGGGCAGGATGTAGATACGCAGTATTTT.

This chain links TRBV2 with TRBJ1-5, with TRBD1 matching 8 bases. V shed 6 bases, J shed 5 bases, and the junction held 6 bases outside the gene matches. Germline CDR1 is SNHLY and CDR2 is FYNNEI. The CDR3 sequence is 14 residues long. Here the CDR3 reads CASSAGQGDQPQHF. In nucleotides, the CDR3 is TGTGCCAGCAGCGCAGGACAGGGAGATCAGCCCCAGCATTTT.

This chain links TRBV7-9 with TRBJ2-7; D not certain. The CDR3 covers 12 residues. Germline CDR1 reads SEHNR; CDR2 reads FQNEAQ (reference sequence). V dropped 3 bases and J dropped 9 bases, with 12 bases sitting between them. The CDR3 here is CASSFGHPGQYF. The CDR3 nucleotides are TGTGCCAGCAGCTTTGGTCACCCAGGGCAGTACTTC.

This clone was counted between two and nine times. The chain carries TRBV12-3 or TRBV12-4 and TRBJ1-2, with D perhaps TRBD1 (5 bases). CDR3 length: 12 amino acids. V was pared by 7 bases and J by 6 bases, with 12 bases between. The CDR3 nucleotides are TGTGCCAGCAATAGGGGTATGGATGGCTACACCTTC. Translation: CASNRGMDGYTF.

The chain couples TRBV19 to TRBJ2-7; 12 nucleotides line up with TRBD2. The ends lost 6 bases at V and 2 bases at J; junction bases unmatched: 5. From germline, CDR1 is LNHDA and CDR2 SQIVND (reference sequence). The CDR3 loop spans 15 amino acids. The CDR3 region has the DNA TGTGCCAGTAGCTTCAGACTAGCGGGGGCCTACGAGCAGTACTTC. Translating it yields CASSFRLAGAYEQYF.

This chain joins TRBV15 and TRBJ1-3, with unresolved D. The CDR3 spans 15 residues. The V gene's germline CDR1 is LNHNV and CDR2 YYDKDF (reference sequence). V was shortened by 5 bases and J by 0 bases, with 11 bases between the two germline ends. The CDR3 DNA sequence: TGTGCCACCAGCCCCGGGGAAAACTCTGGAAACACCATATATTTT. The encoded protein is CATSPGENSGNTIYF.

The gene calls are TRBV29-1 and TRBJ2-4; 9 bases are shared with TRBD2. Trimming at V came to 7 bases and at J to 0 bases, leaving 4 bases not matched to a gene. The V gene's germline CDR1 is SQVTM and CDR2 ANQGSEA. The CDR3 extends over 14 amino acids. CDR3: CSASGGLAKNIQYF. CDR3 nucleotide sequence: TGCAGCGCGAGCGGGGGGCTAGCCAAAAACATTCAGTACTTC.

CDR3 loop: CASSLATGVEIYEQYF. In nucleotides, the CDR3 is TGCGCCAGCAGCTTGGCTACAGGGGTGGAGATTTACGAGCAGTACTTC. V gene TRBV5-1 combines with J gene TRBJ2-7; 7 bases fit TRBD1. Per the germline V gene, CDR1 is SGHRS and CDR2 is YFSETQ. Losses at the gene ends were 0 bases for V and 4 bases for J; bases not matched to a gene: 10. The CDR3 sequence is 16 residues long.

This rearrangement joins TRBV30 to TRBJ2-7, with 7 bases that match TRBD2. This CDR3 is built from 13 residues. V shed 5 bases, J shed 3 bases, and the junction held 7 bases outside the gene matches. The germline CDR1 and CDR2 sequences are GTSNPN and SVGIG (reference sequence). The chain's CDR3 is CAWARDYDYEQYF. The CDR3 DNA sequence: TGTGCCTGGGCCCGGGACTATGACTACGAGCAGTACTTC. Variable domain in full (rest from reference TRBV30 and TRBJ2-7): SQTIHQWPATLVQPVGSPLSLECTVEGTSNPNLYWYRQAAGRGLQLLFYSVGIGQISSEVPQNLSASRPQDRQFILSSKKLLLSDSGFYLCAWARDYDYEQYFGPGTRLTVT.

The chain recombines TRBV10-3 with TRBJ2-2, with 10 bases aligning to TRBD2. Germline V gene sequence: CDR1 ENHRY, CDR2 SYGVKD. With 6 bases clipped from V and 4 bases from J, the junction kept 5 bases outside the gene matches. The CDR3 totals 15 residues. The chain's CDR3 is CAIRPGLASTGELFF. The CDR3 nucleotides read TGTGCCATCAGACCGGGACTAGCGAGCACCGGGGAGCTGTTTTTT.

The chain uses TRBV21-1 and TRBJ2-5; whether TRBD1, the table's D call, matches the DNA was not checked. TRBV21-1 is labeled a pseudogene. The CDR3 sequence is 17 residues long. For the CDR3, the DNA is TGTGCCAGCAGCAAAGTACGCTGGACAGAGGTACAAGAGACCCAGTACTTC. It encodes CASSKVRWTEVQETQYF.

In its sample, this clone was seen once. This chain uses TRBV12-3 or TRBV12-4 with TRBJ2-5; possibly TRBD1 for D (6 bases). CDR3 length equals 13 residues. V lost 8 bases and J 4 bases, leaving 14 bases between the germline ends. CDR3 residues: CASRDKIGETQYF. The DNA for the CDR3 is TGTGCCAGCCGGGACAAAATAGGAGAGACCCAGTACTTC.

The V gene is TRBV10-1, the J gene TRBJ1-5; D perhaps matches TRBD1 (5 bases). Trimming took off 4 bases at V and 0 bases at J, with 13 bases between the two ends. CDR3 length equals 16 residues. CDR1 WNHNN and CDR2 SYGVQD come from the germline V gene (reference sequence). CDR3 residues: CASSGEMGGSNQPQHF. CDR3 in DNA: TGCGCCAGCAGTGGGGAGATGGGGGGTAGCAATCAGCCCCAGCATTTT.

The chain combines TRBV7-9 with TRBJ1-6; 9 bases align to TRBD1. Germline lookup yields CDR1 SEHNR and CDR2 FQNEAQ (reference sequence). The J segment lost 8 bases and the V segment lost 6 bases, leaving 5 bases of the junction unmatched. This CDR3 contains 14 residues. The CDR3 sequence: CASRSGTGHSPLHF. In nucleotides, the CDR3 is TGTGCCAGCAGGTCCGGGACAGGGCATTCACCCCTCCACTTT.

Remarks on this clone: At one of its ends the junction is not consistent with the germline gene, which may arise from a read error. V and J are TRBV7-2 and TRBJ2-2; 11 bases map to TRBD1. Germline V gene data show CDR1 as SGHTA and CDR2 as FQGNSA. The CDR3 extends over 18 amino acids. CDR3 sequence reads: CASSLAIGTGGQSGELFF. The CDR3 bases are TGTGCCAGCAGCCTAGCGATCGGGACAGGGGGTCAGTCCGGGGAGCTGTTTTTT.

The DNA for the CDR3 is TGCGCCAGCAGCACGGTGGGGAGCTCTGGGGCCAACGTCCTGACTTTC. It yields the protein CASSTVGSSGANVLTF. The rearrangement joins TRBV5-1 to TRBJ2-6, with D possibly TRBD2 on 5 matching bases. The CDR3 covers 16 residues. V was pared by 4 bases and J by 0 bases, with 11 bases between. CDR1 is SGHRS, CDR2 YFSETQ, per germline. Complete variable domain (other parts from reference TRBV5-1 and TRBJ2-6): KAGVTQTPRYLIKTRGQQVTLSCSPISGHRSVSWYQQTPGQGLQFLFEYFSETQRNKGNFPGRFSGRQFSNSRSEMNVSTLELGDSALYLCASSTVGSSGANVLTFGAGSRLTVL.

The chain employs TRBV5-8 and TRBJ2-1; 7 bases agree with TRBD2. Per germline, CDR1 SGHTS and CDR2 YDEGEE. The CDR3 length is 15 residues. V lost 0 bases, J lost 9 bases, and 9 bases stayed unmatched. Written as DNA, the CDR3 is TGTGCCAGCAGCTTGGGCCTAGCGGACTCGGGTGAGCAGTTCTTC. Its translation: CASSLGLADSGEQFF.